The 12 T cell receptor beta chains below all came from one sample that was sequenced in a study of shared clonotypes between healthy human individuals. The assay was immunoSEQ multiplex PCR, and TCRdb's table has in-frame clones only and misses some. The table lists 100,000 to 130,000 clones, roughly 70% of them singletons, with around 24% in the top ten. The sequencing input was memory CD8+ T cells sorted from blood. Subset described: CD45RO+ cells pooled with CCR7-negative TemRA cells. The receptors originated from a woman aged 30 to 39 in good health.

This sequence joins TRBV19 and TRBJ1-1; D not resolved. V was cut by 4 bases and J by 3 bases, with 9 bases left in between. This CDR3 is built from 13 residues. The germline V gene encodes CDR1 LNHDA and CDR2 SQIVND (reference sequence). The CDR3 nucleotides are TGTGCCAGTAGTACCTGGTCGTACACTGAAGCTTTCTTT. This gives the protein CASSTWSYTEAFF.

This rearrangement joins TRBV28 to TRBJ2-3, with TRBD2 matching 8 bases. V was pared by 5 bases and J by 7 bases, with 17 bases of the junction left unmatched. The germline V gene has CDR1 MDHEN and CDR2 SYDVKM. This CDR3 region has 17 residues. CDR3 loop: CASSPREGLRVSHTQYF. The CDR3, as DNA: TGTGCCAGCAGTCCCCGGGAGGGACTAAGGGTCTCGCATACGCAGTATTTT.

CDR3 region: CASSPTPAGGGEQFF. The CDR3 DNA follows: TGCGCCAGCAGCCCCACCCCCGCGGGAGGAGGCGAGCAGTTCTTC. The chain links TRBV5-1 to TRBJ2-1; 8 bases fit TRBD2. V trimming: 4 bases; J trimming: 10 bases; junction bases outside the gene matches: 13. The CDR3 runs 15 residues. The germline V gene has CDR1 SGHRS and CDR2 YFSETQ.

Here the CDR3 DNA reads TGCGCCAGCAGTAGGGACAGGGGGGAGACCCAGTACTTC. Residues: CASSRDRGETQYF. The V and J genes are TRBV10-1 and TRBJ2-5; 11 bases agree with TRBD1. CDR3 length equals 13 residues. CDR1 is WNHNN and CDR2 is SYGVQD in the germline V gene (reference sequence). The V segment lost 5 bases and the J segment 5 bases; nucleotides outside the gene matches: 1.

The CDR3 sequence is CASSLAFGDGSYEQYF. The CDR3 DNA sequence: TGCGCCAGCAGCCTGGCATTTGGGGACGGCTCCTACGAGCAGTACTTC. The rearrangement uses TRBV5-1 and TRBJ2-7; D could derive from TRBD1 or TRBD2 (5 bases each). V was shortened by 4 bases and J by 0 bases, with 17 bases between the two germline ends. This CDR3 spans 16 amino acids. CDR1 and CDR2 from the germline V gene are SGHRS and YFSETQ.

Only a few counts were recorded for this clone. The V call is TRBV5-4, the J call TRBJ2-5; 15 bases align to TRBD2. CDR1 SGHNT and CDR2 YYREEE come from the germline V gene (reference sequence). With 3 bases clipped from V and 5 bases from J, the junction kept 2 bases outside the gene matches. This CDR3 region has 15 residues. The CDR3 DNA follows: TGTGCCAGCAGCTGGACTAGCGGGAGGGCTGAGACCCAGTACTTC. Translated: CASSWTSGRAETQYF.

This clone was counted once. In DNA, the CDR3 is TGTGCCAGCAGTGAATTCCTAGGTGCAACCTCTGGAAACACCATATATTTT. It codes for CASSEFLGATSGNTIYF. V gene TRBV2 combines with J gene TRBJ1-3; unclear D gene. CDR1 is SNHLY, CDR2 FYNNEI, per germline. V was trimmed by 2 bases and J by 0 bases, leaving 14 bases between them. The length of the CDR3 is 17 residues.

This clone is a singleton in its sample. V usage is TRBV5-4 and J usage is TRBJ2-7; no definite D call. CDR3 size: 14 residues. Germline CDR1 SGHNT, CDR2 YYREEE (reference sequence). V was trimmed by 0 bases and J by 3 bases, leaving 10 bases between them. CDR3 DNA: TGTGCCAGCAGCTTGGTGGAAAACGACTACGAGCAGTACTTC. Translating gives CASSLVENDYEQYF.

The chain combines TRBV19 with TRBJ2-7, with 10 positions matching TRBD2. The CDR3 contains 15 residues. Germline V lookup: CDR1 LNHDA, CDR2 SQIVND (reference sequence). J was trimmed by 2 bases and V by 6 bases; bases with no gene match: 7. The CDR3 spells CASSLGLAGAYEQYF. For the CDR3, the DNA is TGTGCCAGTAGCTTGGGGCTAGCGGGAGCCTACGAGCAGTACTTC.

A few counts support this clone. The chain is built from TRBV5-5 and TRBJ2-5; D is perhaps TRBD2 (7 bases). CDR1 and CDR2 (germline): SGHKS, YYEKEE (reference sequence). Trimming stripped 4 bases from V and 1 base from J, with 14 bases between. This CDR3 has 15 amino acids. CDR3 sequence (DNA): TGTGCCAGCAGCCGCAGGGGAGGGGGCCAAGAGACCCAGTACTTC. Translated: CASSRRGGGQETQYF.

The chain couples TRBV7-2 to TRBJ2-7; D is perhaps TRBD2 (5 bases). V was shortened by 5 bases and J by 2 bases, with 19 bases between the two germline ends. Germline CDR1 and CDR2: SGHTA and FQGNSA. CDR3 length equals 16 residues. As DNA, the CDR3 is TGTGCCAGCAGCCCCTGGACTGCAATGGGCCCCTACGAGCAGTACTTC. It yields the protein CASSPWTAMGPYEQYF.

The V gene is TRBV12-5, the J gene TRBJ1-1, with D possibly TRBD1 on 6 matching bases. Germline CDR1 and CDR2: LGHNT and FRNRAP. V lost 7 bases, J lost 5 bases, and 14 bases lay in between. CDR3 length equals 13 residues. CDR3 bases: TGTGCTAGTGCCGTGGAAGGGGGTACTGAAGCTTTCTTT. Its protein is CASAVEGGTEAFF.